The 24 T cell receptor beta chains listed next were all sequenced from one sample in a study of regulatory T cells in long-lasting Graves disease (dated by TCRdb to the early 2020s). Library preparation employed multiplex PCR. Data came from an Illumina HiSeq 4000. To build TCR beta libraries, CDR3 regions were amplified by Arm-PCR using iRepertoire HTBI primers. TCRdb redid the processing of the public reads, applying fastp at Q25 and MiXCR, and retained in-frame beta chains. Duplicate CDR3 protein sequences are folded into a single record with the most common DNA and genes. In all, the sample holds over 450,000 distinct CDR3 sequences, and 20% to 25% of those were seen once. The top ten hold about 7% of the sample. Read against the paper, the sample's time point label means: persistent/refractory GD, antithyroid drugs over 5 years with positive TRAb. For both TCR sequencing and RNA sequencing, RNA was extracted from PBMCs in TRIzol.

Sequencing used peripheral blood mononuclear cells (PBMCs), obtained when the disease was refractory, from a patient treated with antithyroid drugs. Source of these receptors: a female donor with Graves disease.

The chain employs TRBV20-1 and TRBJ2-1; D tentatively reads TRBD1 or TRBD2 (5 bases each). The V and J ends lost 7 bases and 5 bases respectively, with 12 bases between them. This CDR3 comprises 12 residues. Germline values: CDR1 DFQATT, CDR2 SNEGSKA (reference sequence). CDR3 in DNA: TGCAGTGTCCTGGGGACCAACAATGAGCAGTTCTTC. Its protein product is CSVLGTNNEQFF.

The sample holds many counts of this clonotype. The rearrangement links TRBV12-3 or TRBV12-4 to TRBJ2-7, with D perhaps matching TRBD2 (5 bases). Trimming cost V 6 bases and J 4 bases, with 10 bases left between them. The length of the CDR3 is 12 residues. Here the CDR3 reads CASSFRRYEQYF. CDR3 in DNA: TGTGCCAGCAGCTTTAGGAGGTACGAGCAGTACTTC.

The chain joins TRBV3-1 to TRBJ1-6, with a possible D match to TRBD1 (5 bases). The CDR3 consists of 18 residues. Trimming left V 4 bases short and J 0 bases short, with 16 bases between. Germline loops: CDR1 LGHDT, CDR2 YNNKEL (reference sequence). The DNA of the CDR3 is TGTGCCAGCAGCCCCTCAGGGCCCTTAAGCTCCTATAATTCACCCCTCCACTTT. It is translated as CASSPSGPLSSYNSPLHF.

This clonotype was detected ten times or more. The chain employs TRBV28 and TRBJ2-7, with unresolved D. Germline assignment: CDR1 MDHEN and CDR2 SYDVKM. The V and J ends lost 6 bases and 4 bases respectively, with 7 bases between them. The CDR3 spans 11 residues. This chain's CDR3 is CASSLKYEQYF. In DNA form, the CDR3 reads TGTGCCAGCAGCTTAAAATACGAGCAGTACTTC.

The table lists this clonotype with a few counts. The chain recombines TRBV20-1 with TRBJ2-7, with 10 bases fitting TRBD2. There are 16 residues in the CDR3. Losses at the gene ends were 0 bases for V and 6 bases for J; bases not matched to a gene: 11. CDR1 DFQATT and CDR2 SNEGSKA come from the germline V gene (reference sequence). This CDR3 is CSARDIQREGRGEQYF. In DNA, the CDR3 is TGCAGTGCTAGAGATATCCAGCGGGAGGGACGGGGCGAGCAGTACTTC.

The chain carries TRBV3-1 and TRBJ2-7; D gene unclear. The CDR3 is 15 amino acids. Germline CDR1 reads LGHDT; CDR2 reads YNNKEL (reference sequence). Trimming removed 4 bases at V and 4 bases at J, with 17 bases between. In DNA form, the CDR3 reads TGTGCCAGCAGCCTTGGACCGTTAGGGCTTTACGAGCAGTACTTC. Residues: CASSLGPLGLYEQYF.

In its sample, this clonotype was seen a few times. The chain has TRBV12-3 or TRBV12-4 and TRBJ2-1; 10 bases agree with TRBD2. V was clipped by 7 bases and J by 3 bases; unmatched bases: 9. This CDR3 region has 16 residues. This CDR3 is CASTGLADGFYNEQFF. DNA for the CDR3: TGTGCCAGCACTGGACTAGCGGACGGTTTCTACAATGAGCAGTTCTTC.

This clonotype was detected only a few times. The chain employs TRBV19 and TRBJ2-6; 9 bases are a match to TRBD2. Germline-derived CDR1 and CDR2 are LNHDA and SQIVND (reference sequence). CDR3 length equals 18 residues. The V gene end was trimmed by 4 bases and the J gene end by 4 bases; junction bases not matched to a gene: 11. The CDR3 DNA sequence: TGTGCCAGTAGTACCTCCAAGCGGGGGGAAGCAGGGGCCAACGTCCTGACTTTC. This sequence encodes CASSTSKRGEAGANVLTF.

This clonotype was found a few times. The genes are TRBV20-1 and TRBJ2-3; 9 nucleotides line up with TRBD1. In germline, CDR1 is DFQATT, CDR2 SNEGSKA (reference sequence). The CDR3 loop spans 15 amino acids. Trimming cost V 2 bases and J 3 bases; bases outside gene matches: 6. The CDR3 DNA follows: TGCAGTGCTAGATCCTGGACAGGGGTAACAGATACGCAGTATTTT. Its translation is CSARSWTGVTDTQYF.

The chain has TRBV30 and TRBJ1-1; D is perhaps TRBD1 (5 bases). The CDR3 is 17 amino acids. Between the trimmed V and J ends, which lost 2 bases and 7 bases, there was a span of 26 bases. Germline lookup yields CDR1 GTSNPN and CDR2 SVGIG (reference sequence). DNA of the CDR3: TGTGCCTGGAGTTCCTACTCCAGAGGACACCGCGGGAGTGAAGCTTTCTTT. Its translation: CAWSSYSRGHRGSEAFF. The full variable domain, in which reference TRBV30 and TRBJ1-1 provide the parts outside the CDR3, is SQTIHQWPATLVQPVGSPLSLECTVEGTSNPNLYWYRQAAGRGLQLLFYSVGIGQISSEVPQNLSASRPQDRQFILSSKKLLLSDSGFYLCAWSSYSRGHRGSEAFFGQGTRLTVV.

The chain combines TRBV9 with TRBJ2-2; TRBD1 aligns across 11 bases. The junction had 3 bases not matched to a gene; V was cut back by 4 bases and J by 7 bases. This CDR3 is built from 14 residues. Germline lookup yields CDR1 SGDLS and CDR2 YYNGEE. Here the CDR3 reads CASSLGQGDGELFF. CDR3 nucleotides: TGTGCCAGCAGCCTGGGACAGGGGGACGGGGAGCTGTTTTTT.

This clonotype has a count of ten or more. The rearrangement joins TRBV28 to TRBJ2-7; a possible D gene is TRBD1 (6 bases). Deletions cut 6 bases from V and 3 bases from J, with 15 bases between. Germline V gene data show CDR1 as MDHEN and CDR2 as SYDVKM. The CDR3 covers 14 residues. The DNA of the CDR3 is TGTGCCAGCAGACCCGGGACAAGCATCTACGAGCAGTACTTC. Translated: CASRPGTSIYEQYF. Together with reference TRBV28 and TRBJ2-7, the CDR3 gives the full variable domain: DVKVTQSSRYLVKRTGEKVFLECVQDMDHENMFWYRQDPGLGLRLIYFSYDVKMKEKGDIPEGYSVSREKKERFSLILESASTNQTSMYLCASRPGTSIYEQYFGPGTRLTVT.

Worth noting for this clonotype: A much larger clone is a single base away; this may be a read error. In this CDR3 the conserved last residue, phenylalanine or tryptophan, is missing, so a read error is likely. The chain has TRBV12-3 or TRBV12-4 and TRBJ1-1, with 10 bases fitting TRBD1. Germline trimming cut 6 bases from V and 0 bases from J; bases unmatched to any gene: 13. There are 18 residues in the CDR3. DNA of the CDR3: TGTGCCAGCAGCTCCCGGGACAGGGGCCCTACCTTGAACACTGAAGCTTTCCTT. This codes for CASSSRDRGPTLNTEAFL.

This clonotype was recorded many times. The chain employs TRBV2 and TRBJ1-6; TRBD1 matches at 9 bases. This CDR3 has 14 amino acids. The junction had 4 bases not matched to a gene; V was cut back by 6 bases and J by 7 bases. Germline CDR1 reads SNHLY; CDR2 reads FYNNEI. For the CDR3, the DNA is TGTGCCAGCAGCAGAGGGACAGGGAATTCACCCCTCCACTTT. Protein product: CASSRGTGNSPLHF.

To note about this clonotype: Possible read error: a much larger clone is one base away. This CDR3 reads CAGSPLPSGANVLTF. CDR3 sequence (DNA): TGTGCCGGCAGCCCCCTTCCCTCTGGGGCCAACGTCCTGACTTTC. V is TRBV28 and J is TRBJ2-6; D not certain. Germline V gene sequence: CDR1 MDHEN, CDR2 SYDVKM. This CDR3 spans 15 amino acids.

This clonotype was recorded many times. The V call is TRBV20-1, the J call TRBJ2-5; either TRBD1 or TRBD2 may supply D (6 bases each). Per germline, CDR1 DFQATT and CDR2 SNEGSKA (reference sequence). CDR3 length equals 16 residues. The ends were cut back, 0 bases at V and 3 bases at J, with 17 bases in the middle. The CDR3 nucleotides read TGCAGTGCTAGAGATCCCGGGGGCGCCTTCAAAGAGACCCAGTACTTC. This gives the protein CSARDPGGAFKETQYF.

The chain employs TRBV19 and TRBJ1-5; D might be TRBD1 (6 bases). V gave up 7 bases and J gave up 6 bases, with 16 bases separating them. The CDR3 spans 14 residues. Germline V gene lookup returns CDR1 LNHDA and CDR2 SQIVND (reference sequence). The CDR3 loop reads CASTIGGELQPQHF. The CDR3 DNA reads as TGTGCCAGTACCATAGGGGGGGAACTTCAGCCCCAGCATTTT.

The gene calls are TRBV5-6 and TRBJ1-4; D gene ambiguous. The CDR3 consists of 16 residues. V lost 2 bases, J lost 8 bases, and 19 bases lay in between. Germline assignment: CDR1 SGHDT and CDR2 YYEEEE. CDR3 bases: TGTGCCAGCAGCTTTTCGGATATGAACGAAAGGGAAAAACTGTTTTTT. Translation: CASSFSDMNEREKLFF.

This chain uses TRBV7-8 with TRBJ1-2; 10 nucleotides match TRBD1. V shed 5 bases and J 5 bases; nucleotides not matched to a gene: 8. This CDR3 region has 15 residues. The germline V gene encodes CDR1 SGHVS and CDR2 FQNEAQ. Here the CDR3 DNA reads TGTGCCAGCAGCCCCCGACAGGGGGCTGTTTATGGCTACACCTTC. This gives the protein CASSPRQGAVYGYTF. Variable domain in full (rest from reference TRBV7-8 and TRBJ1-2): GAGVSQSPRYKVAKRGQDVALRCDPISGHVSLFWYQQALGQGPEFLTYFQNEAQLDKSGLPSDRFFAERPEGSVSTLKIQRTQQEDSAVYLCASSPRQGAVYGYTFGSGTRLTVV.

This clonotype was observed many times. The chain recombines TRBV28 with TRBJ2-7; D not certain. The ends were cut back, 7 bases at V and 2 bases at J, with 18 bases in the middle. CDR1 MDHEN and CDR2 SYDVKM come from the germline V gene. The CDR3 totals 15 residues. The CDR3 region has the DNA TGTGCCAGCAACCCCCCGGGCCGTACCCCCTACGAGCAGTACTTC. Translation gives CASNPPGRTPYEQYF.

This clonotype appeared a few times. The chain employs TRBV19 and TRBJ1-5, with 9 nucleotides matching TRBD1. Germline CDR1 and CDR2: LNHDA and SQIVND (reference sequence). The junction had 7 bases not matched to a gene; V was cut back by 4 bases and J by 0 bases. This CDR3 contains 17 residues. CDR3 bases: TGTGCCAGTAGTACCCGGACAGGGGCTAATAGCAATCAGCCCCAGCATTTT. This encodes CASSTRTGANSNQPQHF.

The count of this clonotype is one. The chain has TRBV7-9 and TRBJ2-2, with 9 bases lining up with TRBD2. The CDR3 sequence is 17 residues long. V shed 1 base, J shed 2 bases, and the junction held 5 bases outside the gene matches. CDR1 and CDR2 from the germline V gene are SEHNR and FQNEAQ (reference sequence). This chain's CDR3 is CASSLDRAGGNTGELFF. The DNA of the CDR3 is TGTGCCAGCAGCTTAGATCGAGCGGGGGGAAACACCGGGGAGCTGTTTTTT. The variable domain in full, completed from reference TRBV7-9 and TRBJ2-2, reads DTGVSQNPRHKITKRGQNVTFRCDPISEHNRLYWYRQTLGQGPEFLTYFQNEAQLEKSRLLSDRFSAERPKGSFSTLEIQRTEQGDSAMYLCASSLDRAGGNTGELFFGEGSRLTVL.

This clonotype has a count of ten or more. CDR3 coding DNA: TGTGCCAGCAGTTTTGATATATACAGCTATAATTCACCCCTCCACTTT. Its translation: CASSFDIYSYNSPLHF. The genes are TRBV12-3 or TRBV12-4 and TRBJ1-6; no reliable D call. V was clipped by 3 bases and J by 3 bases, with 12 bases between them. The CDR3 spans 16 residues.

This clonotype was seen a handful of times. V usage is TRBV4-1 and J usage is TRBJ2-5; a weak D match, TRBD1 (6 bases). Germline assignment: CDR1 MGHRA and CDR2 YSYEKL. This CDR3 spans 17 amino acids. V dropped 0 bases and J dropped 4 bases, with 18 bases sitting between them. The CDR3 region is CASSQDPGTTERETQYF. The CDR3, as DNA: TGCGCCAGCAGCCAAGACCCCGGGACAACCGAGAGAGAGACCCAGTACTTC.